This T cell receptor (beta chain) was sequenced for a study of blood T cell repertoires in COVID-19. Study-wide background: The samples span acute and convalescent COVID-19 from the United States, Italy and Spain. The analysed material was cDNA or gDNA that came from T cells, B-cell-depleted T cells, or PBMCs.

Concerning this clone itself: The germline gene is not matched at one end of the junction; a read error may be the cause.

CDR3 length: 15 amino acids. Germline V gives CDR1 SGHRS, CDR2 YFSETQ. Methods used by the authors: Amplification from reference gene primers served as the basis for estimated nucleated cell counts. The table came from immunoSEQ multiplex PCR; TCRdb's copy has only in-frame clones and leaves some out. Clone size and the V and J calls come from that table; the DNA yielded D and trimming. The table lists 70,000 to 80,000 clones, approximately 90% of them singletons, with approximately 5% in the top ten. Sequencing was carried out using peripheral blood. V usage is TRBV5-1 and J usage is TRBJ1-1, with D unclear. This clonotype originated in a human donor in a cohort sampled during active COVID-19. The CDR3 sequence: CASSLGQQTYTESFF. CDR3 DNA sequence: TGCGCCAGCAGCTTGGGGCAGCAGACTTACACTGAATCTTTCTTT.